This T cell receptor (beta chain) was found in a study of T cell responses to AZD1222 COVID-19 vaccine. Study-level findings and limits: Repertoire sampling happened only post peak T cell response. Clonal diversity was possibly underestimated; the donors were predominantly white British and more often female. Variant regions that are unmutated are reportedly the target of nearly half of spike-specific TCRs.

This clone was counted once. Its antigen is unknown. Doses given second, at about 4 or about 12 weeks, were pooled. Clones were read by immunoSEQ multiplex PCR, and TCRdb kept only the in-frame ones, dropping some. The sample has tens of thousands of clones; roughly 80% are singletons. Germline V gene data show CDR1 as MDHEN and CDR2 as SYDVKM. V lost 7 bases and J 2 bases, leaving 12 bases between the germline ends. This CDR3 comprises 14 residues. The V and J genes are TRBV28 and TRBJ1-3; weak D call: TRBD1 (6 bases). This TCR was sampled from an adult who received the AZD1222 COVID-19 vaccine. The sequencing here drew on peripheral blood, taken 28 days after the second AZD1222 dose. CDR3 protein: CASKLGGTGNTIYF. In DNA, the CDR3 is TGTGCCAGCAAGTTGGGGGGCACTGGAAACACCATATATTTT.